The 27 T cell receptor beta chains below come from one sample, sequenced in a study of cytomegalovirus exposure and HLA in healthy donors. The PCR ran on 60 Vbeta and 13 Jbeta primers. Assay: immunoSEQ multiplex PCR; the TCRdb copy retains only in-frame clones and omits some. This table has about 120,000 clones, about 83% appearing once. Sample: PBMCs. Source of these receptors: a woman between 40 and 50 years old in good health and CMV-seropositive.

This clone has more than one count but fewer than ten. The chain combines TRBV6-5 with TRBJ1-4; TRBD1 agrees at 7 bases. Looked up from germline, CDR1 is MNHEY and CDR2 is SVGAGI. V was pared by 6 bases and J by 3 bases, with 4 bases of the junction left unmatched. The length of the CDR3 is 14 residues. The CDR3 DNA follows: TGTGCCAGCAGGACAGGGTCCCCTAATGAAAAACTGTTTTTT. It encodes CASRTGSPNEKLFF.

J is TRBJ2-2 and V is TRBV11-2; a weak D match, TRBD1 (6 bases). Germline V lookup: CDR1 SGHAT, CDR2 FQNNGV. Trimming left V 5 bases short and J 4 bases short, with 14 bases between. The CDR3 is 15 residues long. The CDR3 is CASSPQGIFTGELFF. As DNA, the CDR3 is TGTGCCAGCAGCCCGCAGGGGATATTCACCGGGGAGCTGTTTTTT.

V and J are TRBV6-1 and TRBJ1-6, with D possibly TRBD1 on 5 matching bases. The CDR3 has 13 residues. Germline CDR1 reads MNHNS; CDR2 reads SASEGT. V lost 4 bases, J lost 5 bases, and 6 bases lay in between. CDR3 sequence (DNA): TGTGCCAGCAGTGGACAGAATAATTCACCCCTCCACTTT. This gives the protein CASSGQNNSPLHF.

The genes are TRBV5-1 and TRBJ1-1, with D maybe TRBD1 (6 bases). The V gene lost 4 bases and the J gene lost 6 bases, with 13 bases spanning the gap. The CDR3 spans 13 residues. Germline values: CDR1 SGHRS, CDR2 YFSETQ. CDR3 sequence (DNA): TGCGCCAGCAGCCGGACAGTGCTAGCTGAAGCTTTCTTT. Translating gives CASSRTVLAEAFF.

V is TRBV9 and J is TRBJ1-2; 9 bases are a match to TRBD1. The V gene end was trimmed by 3 bases and the J gene end by 4 bases; junction bases not matched to a gene: 4. The CDR3 spans 14 residues. Germline V CDR1 and CDR2: SGDLS, YYNGEE. CDR3 in amino acids: CASSALGQGYGYTF. The CDR3 nucleotides are TGTGCCAGCAGCGCGCTGGGACAGGGCTATGGCTACACCTTC.

V and J are TRBV5-1 and TRBJ2-5; D is perhaps TRBD1 (6 bases). The germline CDR1 and CDR2 sequences are SGHRS and YFSETQ. This CDR3 spans 14 amino acids. Between the trimmed V and J ends, which lost 0 bases and 1 base, there was a span of 7 bases. The CDR3 spells CASSLGTVQETQYF. The CDR3 DNA reads as TGCGCCAGCAGCTTGGGGACAGTCCAAGAGACCCAGTACTTC.

This clone showed up many times. This rearrangement joins TRBV4-2 to TRBJ1-2; no reliable D call. This CDR3 is 11 amino acids long. Trimming took off 5 bases at V and 6 bases at J, with 7 bases between the two ends. Germline V gene data show CDR1 as LGHNA and CDR2 as YNFKEQ. DNA for the CDR3: TGTGCCAGCAGCGAGAGTCATGGCTACACCTTC. Translated, it gives CASSESHGYTF.

The V gene is TRBV7-9, the J gene TRBJ1-4, with 8 nucleotides matching TRBD1. The CDR3 is 15 amino acids. Trimming removed 4 bases from V and 6 bases from J; junction bases left unmatched: 7. CDR1 is SEHNR and CDR2 is FQNEAQ in the germline V gene (reference sequence). Here the CDR3 DNA reads TGTGCCAGCAGCTCCTCGGGACAGGATGATGAAAAACTGTTTTTT. The encoded protein is CASSSSGQDDEKLFF.

The V and J genes are TRBV2 and TRBJ1-2, with unresolved D. The CDR3 sequence is 12 residues long. With 8 bases removed from V and 4 bases from J, the gap between germline ends came to 11 bases. CDR1 is SNHLY and CDR2 is FYNNEI in the germline V gene. The CDR3 nucleotides read TGTGCCAGCCGGGTCCTCCTCTATGGCTACACCTTC. Protein product: CASRVLLYGYTF.

V and J are TRBV6-1 and TRBJ1-6; a weak D match, TRBD1 (6 bases). V lost 6 bases and J 9 bases, leaving 15 bases between the germline ends. Germline V gene data show CDR1 as MNHNS and CDR2 as SASEGT. The CDR3 has 14 amino acids. DNA for the CDR3: TGTGCCAGCAGCCCCAAGGGGGGGACTTCACCCCTCCACTTT. It encodes CASSPKGGTSPLHF.

The V gene is TRBV6-5, the J gene TRBJ2-1, with 9 bases identical to TRBD2. This CDR3 is 13 amino acids long. Germline CDR1 is MNHEY and CDR2 is SVGAGI. The trim removed 9 bases at V and 2 bases at J, leaving 2 bases unmatched. In nucleotides, the CDR3 is TGTGCCAGTGCGGGAGGGGCCTACAATGAGCAGTTCTTC. Its translation: CASAGGAYNEQFF.

A word on this clone: The sample carries other DNA sequences with the same CDR3. The rearrangement uses TRBV5-1 and TRBJ2-5; D remains unclear. CDR1 is SGHRS, CDR2 YFSETQ, per germline. Trimming shortened V by 4 bases and J by 5 bases, and 12 bases separated the two germline ends. The CDR3 length is 13 residues. CDR3 DNA: TGCGCCAGCAGCCCAGGTTCTGGGGAGACCCAGTACTTC. This codes for CASSPGSGETQYF.

This clone was found a few times. This chain uses TRBV10-2 with TRBJ2-1; 10 bases agree with TRBD2. V trimming: 1 base; J trimming: 7 bases; junction bases outside the gene matches: 7. The CDR3 length is 16 residues. Germline lookup yields CDR1 WSHSY and CDR2 SAAADI. The CDR3 DNA sequence: TGCGCCAGCAGTGAGTGGAGCGGGAGGGCGGGGAATGAGCAGTTCTTC. It is translated as CASSEWSGRAGNEQFF.

The rearrangement joins TRBV6-5 to TRBJ1-2; 9 bases line up with TRBD1. The CDR3 runs 14 residues. Trimming cost V 2 bases and J 8 bases; bases outside gene matches: 6. From germline, CDR1 is MNHEY and CDR2 SVGAGI. CDR3 residues: CASSYKRQGVGYTF. The CDR3 coding sequence is TGTGCCAGCAGTTACAAGAGACAGGGGGTAGGCTACACCTTC.

The chain combines TRBV12-5 with TRBJ2-2, with TRBD1 matching 9 bases. CDR1 is LGHNT, CDR2 FRNRAP, per germline. V was clipped by 8 bases and J by 4 bases; unmatched bases: 17. This CDR3 spans 18 amino acids. CDR3 residues: CASCVGTGIGVGTGELFF. The DNA for the CDR3 is TGTGCTAGTTGCGTCGGGACAGGGATTGGTGTAGGCACCGGGGAGCTGTTTTTT.

This chain joins TRBV6-5 and TRBJ2-5; 8 bases are shared with TRBD1. Germline V gives CDR1 MNHEY, CDR2 SVGAGI. J was trimmed by 11 bases and V by 2 bases; bases with no gene match: 10. This CDR3 region has 14 residues. The CDR3 DNA sequence: TGTGCCAGCAGTTACGGAGGACAGGGAGAAAGGCAGTACTTC. Protein: CASSYGGQGERQYF.

The chain carries TRBV7-2 and TRBJ2-7, with 7 bases matching TRBD2. In germline, CDR1 is SGHTA, CDR2 FQGNSA. Trimming at V came to 5 bases and at J to 6 bases, leaving 10 bases not matched to a gene. This CDR3 spans 14 amino acids. Written as DNA, the CDR3 is TGTGCCAGCAGCGCGACTTGGGAGGGCGGCGAGCAGTACTTC. Protein sequence: CASSATWEGGEQYF.

This chain joins TRBV11-2 and TRBJ1-2, with no clear D. This CDR3 spans 15 amino acids. V was pared by 1 base and J by 3 bases, with 12 bases between. Germline V gene lookup returns CDR1 SGHAT and CDR2 FQNNGV. The CDR3 nucleotides read TGTGCCAGCAGCTTAGGGGCGCCAGACCACTATGGCTACACCTTC. This translates into CASSLGAPDHYGYTF.

V gene TRBV27 combines with J gene TRBJ2-5; 8 bases align to TRBD2. Germline lookup yields CDR1 MNHEY and CDR2 SMNVEV (reference sequence). The CDR3 is 13 residues long. Trimming took 8 bases from V and 4 from J; bases not matched to a gene: 6. CDR3 loop: CASGGGRGETQYF. The CDR3 DNA reads TGTGCCAGCGGCGGGGGGCGCGGAGAGACCCAGTACTTC.

The V call is TRBV11-3, the J call TRBJ1-6; D not resolved. The CDR3 consists of 14 residues. The V gene's germline CDR1 is SGHNT and CDR2 YENEEA. The ends were cut back, 4 bases at V and 0 bases at J, with 4 bases in the middle. The CDR3 nucleotides are TGTGCCAGCAGCTCGTCCTCCTATAATTCACCCCTCCACTTT. Amino acid sequence: CASSSSSYNSPLHF.

The chain uses TRBV25-1 and TRBJ2-5, with a possible D match to TRBD2 (6 bases). This CDR3 is 14 amino acids long. With 0 bases removed from V and 5 bases from J, the gap between germline ends came to 10 bases. Germline V gene sequence: CDR1 MGHDK, CDR2 SYGVNS. The chain's CDR3 is CASSEYAGTETQYF. In DNA form, the CDR3 reads TGTGCCAGCAGTGAATACGCGGGGACGGAGACCCAGTACTTC. Supplemented by reference TRBV25-1 and TRBJ2-5, the full variable domain reads EADIYQTPRYLVIGTGKKITLECSQTMGHDKMYWYQQDPGMELHLIHYSYGVNSTEKGDLSSESTVSRIRTEHFPLTLESARPSHTSQYLCASSEYAGTETQYFGPGTRLLVL.

This rearrangement joins TRBV5-1 to TRBJ2-1; 9 bases are a match to TRBD2. Germline loops: CDR1 SGHRS, CDR2 YFSETQ. The length of the CDR3 is 15 residues. The ends lost 5 bases at V and 0 bases at J; junction bases unmatched: 3. In DNA, the CDR3 is TGCGCCAGCAGGCGGACTAGCGTCTCCTACAATGAGCAGTTCTTC. Protein: CASRRTSVSYNEQFF.

The chain combines TRBV9 with TRBJ2-6; D perhaps matches TRBD2 (7 bases). Germline CDR1 is SGDLS and CDR2 is YYNGEE. The CDR3 loop spans 17 amino acids. Trimming pared 0 bases from V and 0 bases from J, leaving 10 bases between. CDR3 residues: CASSVGGGASGANVLTF. CDR3 DNA sequence: TGTGCCAGCAGCGTAGGAGGGGGGGCCTCTGGGGCCAACGTCCTGACTTTC.

DNA for the CDR3: TGTGCCAGCAGAGCGGGGGGCACCGGGGAGCTGTTTTTT. It codes for CASRAGGTGELFF. The chain is built from TRBV9 and TRBJ2-2; 9 bases match TRBD2. The CDR3 consists of 13 residues. Germline CDR1 and CDR2: SGDLS and YYNGEE. The V gene end was trimmed by 5 bases and the J gene end by 4 bases; junction bases not matched to a gene: 0.

This clone has a handful of counts. This rearrangement joins TRBV6-1 to TRBJ2-7; tentatively, D is TRBD1 (6 bases). In germline, CDR1 is MNHNS, CDR2 SASEGT. The V end was cut by 8 bases, the J end by 2 bases, with 19 bases between. This CDR3 spans 15 amino acids. The CDR3 protein is CASEGVSRDTYEQYF. CDR3 DNA: TGTGCCAGCGAGGGGGTCTCTAGGGACACCTACGAGCAGTACTTC.

The genes are TRBV6-5 and TRBJ2-2; 7 bases fit TRBD1. V was pared by 5 bases and J by 4 bases, with 4 bases of the junction left unmatched. The CDR3 is 14 residues long. The germline CDR1 and CDR2 sequences are MNHEY and SVGAGI. The CDR3 nucleotides read TGTGCCAGCAGTACGGGACAGTTCACCGGGGAGCTGTTTTTT. Translated, it gives CASSTGQFTGELFF.

The rearrangement links TRBV7-9 to TRBJ2-1, with no clear D. The CDR3 extends over 15 amino acids. V lost 1 base and J lost 5, with 12 bases in between. CDR1 is SEHNR and CDR2 is FQNEAQ in the germline V gene (reference sequence). CDR3 coding DNA: TGTGCCAGCAGCTTAGTGGTTCAGGATGACAATGAGCAGTTCTTC. Protein sequence: CASSLVVQDDNEQFF.